Sequencing of this T cell receptor beta chain was carried out in a study of blood T cell repertoires in COVID-19. Turning to the study itself: COVID-19 samples collected from the United States, Italy and Spain covered acute and convalescent phases. Nucleic acid was either cDNA or gDNA, and it came from T cells, B-cell-depleted T cells, or PBMCs.

In germline, CDR1 is KGHDR, CDR2 SFDVKD. There are 19 residues in the CDR3. Trimming took 4 bases from V and 4 from J; bases not matched to a gene: 14. The data were produced by immunoSEQ multiplex PCR, yet TCRdb's version contains in-frame clones alone and is incomplete. The sample lists approximately 180,000 clones, 76% occurring once. This clone was seen only a few times. Those who participated ranged in age from 18 to 89 years and resided in 24 US areas. Cohort assignment relied on participant-reported clinical history. The TCR was taken from a woman aged 45-65 years with acute COVID-19. The sequencing input was PBMCs or T cells enriched from blood (not recorded which). The chain links TRBV24-1 to TRBJ2-5; the match to TRBD2 covers 13 bases. In DNA, the CDR3 is TGTGCCACCAGTGACCCATCTACTAGCGGGGGGGCCGTGGGAGAGACCCAGTACTTC. This translates into CATSDPSTSGGAVGETQYF.